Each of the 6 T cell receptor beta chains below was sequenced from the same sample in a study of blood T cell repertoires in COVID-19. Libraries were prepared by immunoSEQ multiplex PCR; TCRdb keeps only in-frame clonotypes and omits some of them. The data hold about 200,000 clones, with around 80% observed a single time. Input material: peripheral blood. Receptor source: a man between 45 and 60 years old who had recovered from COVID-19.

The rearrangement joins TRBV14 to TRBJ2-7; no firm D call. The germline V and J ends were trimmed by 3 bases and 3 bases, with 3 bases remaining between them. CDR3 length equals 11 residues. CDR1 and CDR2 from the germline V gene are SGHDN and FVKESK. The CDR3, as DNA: TGTGCCAGCAGCCATAACTACGAGCAGTACTTC. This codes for CASSHNYEQYF.

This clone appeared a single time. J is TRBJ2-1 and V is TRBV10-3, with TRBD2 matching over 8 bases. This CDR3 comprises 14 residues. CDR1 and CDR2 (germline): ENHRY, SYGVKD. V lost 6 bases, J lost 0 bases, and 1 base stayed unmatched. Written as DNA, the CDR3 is TGTGCCATCAGAAGCGGGAGCTCCTACAATGAGCAGTTCTTC. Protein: CAIRSGSSYNEQFF.

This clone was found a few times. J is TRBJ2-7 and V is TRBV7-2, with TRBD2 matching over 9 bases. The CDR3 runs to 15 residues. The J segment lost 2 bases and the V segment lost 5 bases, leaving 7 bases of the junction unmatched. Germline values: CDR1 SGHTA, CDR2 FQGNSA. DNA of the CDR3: TGTGCCAGCAGCCCCGGGACTAGCAGGGCCTACGAGCAGTACTTC. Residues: CASSPGTSRAYEQYF. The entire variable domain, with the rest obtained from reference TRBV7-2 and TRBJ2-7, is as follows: GAGVSQSPSNKVTEKGKDVELRCDPISGHTALYWYRQSLGQGLEFLIYFQGNSAPDKSGLPSDRFSAERTGGSVSTLTIQRTQQEDSAVYLCASSPGTSRAYEQYFGPGTRLTVT.

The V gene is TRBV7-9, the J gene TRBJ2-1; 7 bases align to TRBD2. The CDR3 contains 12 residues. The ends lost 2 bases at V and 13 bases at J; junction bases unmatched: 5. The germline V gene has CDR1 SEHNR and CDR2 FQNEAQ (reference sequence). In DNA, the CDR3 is TGTGCCAGCAGCTTACTAGCGGAGAGACAGTTCTTC. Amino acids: CASSLLAERQFF.

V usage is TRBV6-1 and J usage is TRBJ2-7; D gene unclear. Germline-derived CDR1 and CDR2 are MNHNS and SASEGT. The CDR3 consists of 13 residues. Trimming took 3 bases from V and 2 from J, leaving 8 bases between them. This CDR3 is CASSDNNAYEQYF. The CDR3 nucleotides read TGTGCCAGCAGTGACAACAACGCCTACGAGCAGTACTTC.

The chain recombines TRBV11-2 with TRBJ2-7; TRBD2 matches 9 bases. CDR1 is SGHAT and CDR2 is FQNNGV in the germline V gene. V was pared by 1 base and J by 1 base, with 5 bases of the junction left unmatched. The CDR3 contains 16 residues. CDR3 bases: TGTGCCAGCAGCTTAGTCCCCCTAGCGGGATCCTACGAGCAGTACTTC. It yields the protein CASSLVPLAGSYEQYF.